Listed below are T cell receptor beta chains from one sample, sequenced in a study of identical twins. TCRdb re-derived calls from the 5' RACE reads in MiXCR, one entry per CDR3 protein. Of 1.5 million to 2 million distinct CDR3 sequences in the sample, 25% to 35% are singletons; the top ten hold about 0.27%. The sequenced sample was cord blood. These receptors were collected from a newborn girl in good health. CDR3s include the opening cysteine and the closing phenylalanine or tryptophan. Fields, in order: V gene, D gene, clone size, J gene, CDR3 protein, CDR3 DNA. A D gene is named only where the DNA matches it firmly. The size field is filled for only some rows; it gives once, few, many or a size class.

V: TRBV7-9
D: .
size: .
J: TRBJ2-5
CDR3: CASSLRLLLGETQYF
DNA: TGTGCCAGCAGCTTAAGGCTACTTCTCGGGGAGACCCAGTACTTC

V: TRBV6-1
D: .
size: few
J: TRBJ2-5
CDR3: CASSETGTIRKQYF
DNA: TGTGCCAGCAGTGAAACGGGGACAATACGGAAGCAGTACTTC

V: TRBV21-1
D: .
size: few
J: TRBJ1-6
CDR3: CASSKERGTADSPLHF
DNA: TGTGCCAGCAGCAAAGAAAGGGGGACAGCCGATTCACCCCTCCACTTT

V: TRBV28
D: TRBD2
size: .
J: TRBJ2-1
CDR3: CASIWTSGRHEQFF
DNA: TGTGCCAGCATCTGGACTAGCGGGAGGCATGAGCAGTTCTTC

V: TRBV2
D: TRBD2
size: .
J: TRBJ2-4
CDR3: CASSERRLAGSLIAKNIQYF
DNA: TGTGCCAGCAGTGAAAGGAGGCTAGCGGGGTCCCTTATAGCCAAAAACATTCAGTACTTC

V: TRBV10-3
D: TRBD1
size: .
J: TRBJ2-7
CDR3: CAISQGQGIVAEQYF
DNA: TGTGCCATCAGTCAAGGACAGGGTATAGTAGCTGAGCAGTACTTC

V: TRBV20-1
D: .
size: .
J: TRBJ1-5
CDR3: CGARKGGDQPQHF
DNA: TGCGGTGCCCGAAAGGGGGGCGATCAGCCCCAGCATTTT

V: TRBV4-2
D: .
size: .
J: TRBJ1-3
CDR3: CASSQESIGNTIYF
DNA: TGTGCCAGCAGCCAAGAATCCATTGGCAACACCATATATTTT

V: TRBV14
D: .
size: .
J: TRBJ2-2
CDR3: CASSQETETVSTGELFF
DNA: TGTGCCAGCAGCCAAGAAACAGAGACAGTTAGCACCGGGGAGCTGTTTTTT

V: TRBV20-1
D: TRBD1
size: many
J: TRBJ1-2
CDR3: CSAQWTGANYGYTF
DNA: TGCAGTGCCCAATGGACAGGAGCTAACTATGGCTACACCTTC

V: TRBV7-2
D: .
size: few
J: TRBJ1-5
CDR3: CASSLGVMQPQHF
DNA: TGTGCCAGCAGCTTGGGGGTAATGCAGCCCCAGCATTTT

V: TRBV2
D: TRBD1
size: few
J: TRBJ2-1
CDR3: CASGLGTGPPFF
DNA: TGTGCCAGCGGACTTGGGACAGGTCCCCCGTTCTTC

V: TRBV12-3/TRBV12-4
D: TRBD1
size: few
J: TRBJ1-5
CDR3: CASSDLDRVSNQPQHF
DNA: TGTGCCAGCAGTGACCTGGACAGGGTTAGCAATCAGCCCCAGCATTTT

V: TRBV2
D: .
size: .
J: TRBJ2-7
CDR3: CASGKKRSYEQYF
DNA: TGTGCCAGCGGCAAGAAAAGGAGCTACGAGCAGTACTTC

V: TRBV28
D: TRBD1
size: few
J: TRBJ1-2
CDR3: CASRSGTGGMANYGYTF
DNA: TGTGCCAGCAGGTCCGGGACAGGGGGCATGGCCAACTATGGCTACACCTTC

V: TRBV28
D: TRBD1
size: .
J: TRBJ2-3
CDR3: CASSLGQDRTDTQYF
DNA: TGTGCCAGCAGTTTAGGACAGGATAGGACAGATACGCAGTATTTT

V: TRBV2
D: .
size: few
J: TRBJ2-7
CDR3: CASSEGLWGADYDRQYF
DNA: TGTGCCAGCAGTGAAGGCCTATGGGGGGCAGACTACGATCGGCAGTACTTC

V: TRBV29-1
D: TRBD1
size: .
J: TRBJ2-3
CDR3: CSVDRGTDRQYF
DNA: TGCAGCGTTGACAGGGGGACAGATAGGCAGTATTTT

V: TRBV4-1
D: TRBD2
size: .
J: TRBJ2-7
CDR3: CASSQVQRGDNEQYF
DNA: TGCGCCAGCAGCCAAGTCCAGCGGGGAGACAATGAGCAGTACTTC

V: TRBV12-3/TRBV12-4
D: TRBD1
size: .
J: TRBJ1-1
CDR3: CASSLPLTGGTEAFF
DNA: TGTGCCAGCAGTTTGCCCCTGACAGGGGGCACTGAAGCTTTCTTT

V: TRBV24-1
D: .
size: .
J: TRBJ2-7
CDR3: CATSDLGSNEQYF
DNA: TGTGCCACCAGTGATTTGGGGTCCAATGAGCAGTACTTC

V: TRBV5-1
D: TRBD2
size: .
J: TRBJ2-1
CDR3: CASSAGLAGAFSHEQFF
DNA: TGCGCCAGCAGCGCGGGACTAGCGGGGGCCTTTTCACATGAGCAGTTCTTC

V: TRBV6-4
D: .
size: .
J: TRBJ2-2
CDR3: CASSVGVTGELFF
DNA: TGTGCCAGCAGTGTCGGTGTCACCGGGGAGCTGTTTTTT

V: TRBV25-1
D: .
size: few
J: TRBJ2-1
CDR3: CASSEPLRGFNEQFF
DNA: TGTGCCAGCAGTGAGCCCTTGCGGGGTTTTAATGAGCAGTTCTTC

V: TRBV20-1
D: TRBD1
size: .
J: TRBJ2-7
CDR3: CSARVTGRGYEQYF
DNA: TGCAGTGCTAGGGTGACAGGGAGAGGCTACGAGCAGTACTTC